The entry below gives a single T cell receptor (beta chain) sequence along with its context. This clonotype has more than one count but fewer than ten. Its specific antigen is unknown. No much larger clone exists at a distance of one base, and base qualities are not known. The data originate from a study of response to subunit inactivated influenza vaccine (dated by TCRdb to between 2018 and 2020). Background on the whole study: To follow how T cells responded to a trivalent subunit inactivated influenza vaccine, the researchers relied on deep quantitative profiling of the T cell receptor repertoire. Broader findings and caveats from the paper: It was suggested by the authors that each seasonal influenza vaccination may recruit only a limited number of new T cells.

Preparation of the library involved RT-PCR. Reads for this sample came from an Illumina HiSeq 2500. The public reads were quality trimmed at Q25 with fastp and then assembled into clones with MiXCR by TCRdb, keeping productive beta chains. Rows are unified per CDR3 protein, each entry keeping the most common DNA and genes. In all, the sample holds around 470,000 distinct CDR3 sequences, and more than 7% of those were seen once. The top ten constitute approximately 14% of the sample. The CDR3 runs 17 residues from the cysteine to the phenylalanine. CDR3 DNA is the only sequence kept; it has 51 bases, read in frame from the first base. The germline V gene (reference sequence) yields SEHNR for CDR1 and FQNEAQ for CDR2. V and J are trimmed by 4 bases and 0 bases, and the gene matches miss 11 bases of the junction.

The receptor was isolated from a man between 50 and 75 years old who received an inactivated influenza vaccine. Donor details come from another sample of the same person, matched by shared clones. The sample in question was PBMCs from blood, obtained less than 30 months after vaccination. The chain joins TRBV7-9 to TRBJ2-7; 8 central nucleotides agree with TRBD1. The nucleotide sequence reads TGTGCCAGCAGCTCCTTGGACGGGACAGGCAGCTCCTACGAGCAGTACTTC. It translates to CASSSLDGTGSSYEQYF.